The 24 T cell receptor beta chains listed next were all sequenced from one sample in a study of Tregs in tolerant kidney transplant recipients. Their specific antigens are unknown. The method was immunoSEQ multiplex PCR; TCRdb's version includes in-frame clones alone and lacks a portion of them. The sample consists of 15,000 to 20,000 clones, around 66% of them appearing once. What was sequenced was Tregs from blood cultured with allogeneic cells. The receptors were gathered from a human donor in good health.

The chain recombines TRBV4-2 with TRBJ1-1, with 7 bases that match TRBD1. The CDR3 extends over 14 amino acids. Trimming took 5 bases from V and 5 from J; bases not matched to a gene: 8. Germline CDR1 is LGHNA and CDR2 is YNFKEQ. The CDR3, as DNA: TGTGCCAGCAGCGTTGACAGGGTAAGAACTGAAGCTTTCTTT. Its protein product is CASSVDRVRTEAFF.

The DNA of the CDR3 is TGTGCCAGCAGCTTGACGGGAAGCACAGATACGCAGTATTTT. Translated: CASSLTGSTDTQYF. The J gene is TRBJ2-3, the V gene TRBV9, with D tentatively TRBD2 (5 bases). This CDR3 spans 14 amino acids. Germline loops: CDR1 SGDLS, CDR2 YYNGEE. Trimming cost V 4 bases and J 0 bases, with 9 bases left between them.

This clone has only a few counts. The chain joins TRBV4-3 to TRBJ1-5, with a tentative D call TRBD1 (5 bases). V lost 4 bases and J 7 bases, leaving 14 bases between the germline ends. The CDR3 runs 14 residues. In germline, CDR1 is LGHNA, CDR2 YSLEER. The CDR3 DNA is TGCGCCAGCAGCCTCGAGCGGGGGTACCAGCCCCAGCATTTT. It is translated as CASSLERGYQPQHF.

This clone appeared a few times. The CDR3 is CASSGVSGKRSYEQYF. CDR3 DNA sequence: TGTGCCAGCAGCGGAGTGTCGGGGAAACGGTCCTACGAGCAGTACTTC. The chain carries TRBV11-2 and TRBJ2-7; D might be TRBD2 (5 bases). The CDR3 sequence is 16 residues long. Germline CDR1 SGHAT, CDR2 FQNNGV. V lost 5 bases and J 1 base, leaving 18 bases between the germline ends.

This clone was seen ten or more times. This sequence joins TRBV5-4 and TRBJ1-1; 7 nucleotides agree with TRBD1. The length of the CDR3 is 13 residues. Unmatched junction bases numbered 11, after V lost 4 bases and J lost 11 bases. Germline assignment: CDR1 SGHNT and CDR2 YYREEE (reference sequence). CDR3 sequence reads: CASSRGTAVGAFF. CDR3 bases: TGTGCCAGCAGCCGGGGGACAGCCGTTGGGGCTTTCTTT.

This rearrangement joins TRBV2 to TRBJ1-2, with a tentative D call TRBD1 (6 bases). Trimming cost V 4 bases and J 6 bases, with 15 bases left between them. Per the germline V gene, CDR1 is SNHLY and CDR2 is FYNNEI. This CDR3 is built from 14 residues. Written as DNA, the CDR3 is TGTGCCAGCAGTGGGGTTAGGGGGTCACATGGCTACACCTTC. Translation gives CASSGVRGSHGYTF.

By its share, this clone is medium-sized. The rearrangement joins TRBV5-4 to TRBJ2-7; unclear D gene. The CDR3 runs 15 residues. The germline gives CDR1 SGHNT, CDR2 YYREEE (reference sequence). Trimming left V 0 bases short and J 3 bases short, with 13 bases between. CDR3 nucleotides: TGTGCCAGCAGCTTGGCCGGCGGTCATAGCTACGAGCAGTACTTC. Translation gives CASSLAGGHSYEQYF.

V and J are TRBV25-1 and TRBJ1-1, with TRBD1 matching 10 bases. This CDR3 is built from 16 residues. Per germline, CDR1 MGHDK and CDR2 SYGVNS. V dropped 1 base and J dropped 4; count of bases not matched to a gene: 6. The CDR3 protein is CASSESGTGVGTEAFF. Written as DNA, the CDR3 is TGTGCCAGCAGTGAATCCGGGACAGGGGTTGGCACTGAAGCTTTCTTT.

This chain links TRBV4-3 with TRBJ1-2; the D gene is possibly TRBD1 (6 bases). CDR3 length: 15 amino acids. In germline, CDR1 is LGHNA, CDR2 YSLEER. V shed 0 bases and J shed 2 bases, with 10 bases lying between them. CDR3 residues: CASSQDQGMNYGYTF. For the CDR3, the DNA is TGCGCCAGCAGCCAAGATCAGGGGATGAACTATGGCTACACCTTC.

The chain recombines TRBV5-6 with TRBJ1-6, with D perhaps matching TRBD1 (6 bases). Germline V CDR1 and CDR2: SGHDT, YYEEEE. With 1 base removed from V and 0 bases from J, the gap between germline ends came to 11 bases. The CDR3 runs 17 residues. CDR3 loop: CASSLRQGSSYNSPLHF. CDR3 DNA sequence: TGTGCCAGCAGCTTGCGCCAGGGGAGCTCCTATAATTCACCCCTCCACTTT.

J is TRBJ1-2 and V is TRBV2; no reliable D call. Trimming pared 1 base from V and 5 bases from J, leaving 17 bases between. CDR1 SNHLY and CDR2 FYNNEI come from the germline V gene. This CDR3 spans 16 amino acids. The CDR3 DNA reads as TGTGCCAGCAGTGAAGACTTGGTCAGGACGTGGTATGGCTACACCTTC. Amino acids: CASSEDLVRTWYGYTF.

J is TRBJ1-2 and V is TRBV7-9; D is unresolved. The germline gives CDR1 SEHNR, CDR2 FQNEAQ (reference sequence). V was pared by 5 bases and J by 4 bases, with 8 bases between. The CDR3 has 12 residues. The CDR3 here is CASSRHPYGYTF. The CDR3 coding sequence is TGTGCCAGCAGCCGACACCCCTATGGCTACACCTTC.

The chain uses TRBV5-1 and TRBJ2-5, with D possibly being TRBD1 (5 bases). This CDR3 is 15 amino acids long. Trimming pared 1 base from V and 5 bases from J, leaving 15 bases between. Germline CDR1 SGHRS, CDR2 YFSETQ. This CDR3 reads CASSLRSGSEETQYF. The CDR3 region has the DNA TGCGCCAGCAGCTTGAGGTCAGGGTCGGAGGAGACCCAGTACTTC.

The gene calls are TRBV11-3 and TRBJ2-7; maybe TRBD1 (7 bases). V dropped 5 bases and J dropped 0 bases, with 17 bases sitting between them. The CDR3 is 16 amino acids. Germline V gene sequence: CDR1 SGHNT, CDR2 YENEEA. CDR3: CASSPSGRGASYEQYF. In DNA, the CDR3 is TGTGCCAGCAGCCCGTCTGGCAGGGGGGCCTCCTACGAGCAGTACTTC.

This sequence joins TRBV30 and TRBJ1-1, with D maybe TRBD1 (5 bases). V lost 3 bases and J lost 8, with 13 bases in between. CDR3 length equals 12 residues. The germline V gene encodes CDR1 GTSNPN and CDR2 SVGIG (reference sequence). CDR3 sequence reads: CAWSARGGEAFF. CDR3 coding DNA: TGTGCCTGGAGCGCCCGGGGGGGGGAAGCTTTCTTT.

This clone is categorized as medium-sized. The genes are TRBV6-5 and TRBJ2-2, with 9 positions matching TRBD2. CDR1 MNHEY and CDR2 SVGAGI come from the germline V gene. There are 13 residues in the CDR3. J lost 6 bases, V lost 6 bases, and 2 bases had no gene match. The CDR3 sequence: CASRAGGSGELFF. CDR3 bases: TGTGCCAGCAGAGCGGGAGGATCCGGGGAGCTGTTTTTT.

The chain is built from TRBV5-1 and TRBJ1-1; the D gene is possibly TRBD1 (5 bases). Germline CDR1 SGHRS, CDR2 YFSETQ. V lost 2 bases and J lost 8, with 10 bases in between. This CDR3 region has 12 residues. The CDR3 nucleotides are TGCGCCAGCAGCTTTCTAGGGACCGAAGCTTTCTTT. It is translated as CASSFLGTEAFF.

The CDR3 DNA is TGTGCCAGCAGTTACAGATCAGGGGGGAATCAGCCCCAGCATTTT. This encodes CASSYRSGGNQPQHF. The chain carries TRBV6-6 and TRBJ1-5; 7 nucleotides line up with TRBD1. Germline V gives CDR1 MNHNY, CDR2 SVGAGI (reference sequence). V shed 2 bases, J shed 4 bases, and the junction held 5 bases outside the gene matches. The CDR3 is 15 amino acids.

J is TRBJ2-4 and V is TRBV27, with 7 positions matching TRBD2. Germline lookup yields CDR1 MNHEY and CDR2 SMNVEV (reference sequence). V trimming: 3 bases; J trimming: 10 bases; junction bases outside the gene matches: 3. The CDR3 sequence is 12 residues long. CDR3 DNA sequence: TGTGCCAGCAGTTTTGGGGGGGGTATTCAGTACTTC. Translation gives CASSFGGGIQYF.

This clone was observed a handful of times. The V and J genes are TRBV6-1 and TRBJ1-6; D might be TRBD1 (5 bases). The CDR3 has 12 amino acids. V lost 8 bases to trimming and J lost 9 bases, with 11 bases between them. Germline loops: CDR1 MNHNS, CDR2 SASEGT. The CDR3 DNA follows: TGTGCCAGCGCGGGGGGTAGTTCACCCCTCCACTTT. Protein product: CASAGGSSPLHF.

The CDR3 protein is CASSDNRGPETQYF. The CDR3 DNA is TGTGCCAGCAGCGACAATCGGGGCCCAGAGACCCAGTACTTC. V usage is TRBV7-2 and J usage is TRBJ2-5; D may match TRBD1 or TRBD2 (5 bases each). The CDR3 sequence is 14 residues long. Per the germline V gene, CDR1 is SGHTA and CDR2 is FQGNSA. The ends were cut back, 5 bases at V and 4 bases at J, with 14 bases in the middle.

This clone was seen a single time. The J gene is TRBJ1-5, the V gene TRBV11-2, with 11 bases matching TRBD1. CDR3 size: 16 residues. Germline trimming cut 4 bases from V and 2 bases from J; bases unmatched to any gene: 4. CDR1 is SGHAT, CDR2 FQNNGV, per germline. CDR3 in amino acids: CASSWTGGYGNQPQHF. The CDR3 region has the DNA TGTGCCAGCAGCTGGACAGGGGGCTATGGCAATCAGCCCCAGCATTTT.

The chain employs TRBV5-1 and TRBJ2-2; no reliable D call. V lost 6 bases and J 2 bases, leaving 8 bases between the germline ends. This CDR3 has 13 amino acids. Germline lookup yields CDR1 SGHRS and CDR2 YFSETQ. CDR3 region: CASKQTNTGELFF. CDR3 DNA: TGCGCCAGCAAACAGACAAACACCGGGGAGCTGTTTTTT.

Within the sample, this clone is medium-sized (0.01 to 0.1%). The chain recombines TRBV11-1 with TRBJ1-1, with 8 bases fitting TRBD1. There are 15 residues in the CDR3. The germline CDR1 and CDR2 sequences are SGHAT and FQDESV (reference sequence). J lost 4 bases, V lost 5 bases, and 9 bases had no gene match. This CDR3 is CASSPRTGMSTEAFF. CDR3 nucleotides: TGTGCCAGCAGCCCCCGGACAGGGATGAGCACTGAAGCTTTCTTT.